The count of the clone carrying this T cell receptor beta chain is one. Its antigen is unidentified. The data belong to a study of T-cell memory formation after mild COVID-19. Study details: TCR clusters largely stayed donor specific. General observations from the study: Certain responding clones were present in pre-infection memory, suggesting participation of cross-reactive memory. CD8+ contracting clones occupied EMRA, while CD4+ ones occupied mainly CM and EM.

Each CDR3 protein is one row after TCRdb ran MiXCR on the 5' RACE reads. The sample consists of around 200,000 distinct CDR3 sequences, roughly 18% of them appearing once. The sequencing input was PBMCs or a T cell subset sorted from them (not recorded which). This TCR derives from a man between 18 and 35 years old who had mild COVID-19 (a few samples of this study predate the infection). Cell type and time point are not known.

For the CDR3, the DNA is TGTGCCAGCAGCCAGTCAGGGGACGAGCAGTACGTC. Residues: CASSQSGDEQYV. This chain connects TRBV6-6 to TRBJ2-7; D might be TRBD1 (6 bases). Deletions cut 6 bases from V and 5 bases from J, with 11 bases between. CDR1 and CDR2 (germline): MNHNY, SVGAGI (reference sequence). The CDR3 runs 12 residues.